The next 9 T cell receptor beta chains were all read from a single sample in a study of blood T cells in healthy people across ages (dated by TCRdb to between 2014 and 2017). Preparation of the library involved 5' RACE. Sequencing was performed on an Illumina HiSeq 2500. A second about 6 to 11 cycle PCR used a sample-barcoded 5' primer and a J-beta primer mix. In-frame beta chains were kept once TCRdb had trimmed the public reads at Q25 with fastp and called clones with MiXCR. Every entry covers one CDR3 protein and lists the most common genes and DNA from its rows. The sample table shows around 1.5 million distinct CDR3 sequences, and around 55% are seen once. The top ten constitute over 5% of the sample. What was sequenced was blood. The receptors were gathered from a man between 18 and 29 years old in good health.

With respect to this clonotype: One base away lies a much larger clone, so this may be a sequencing read error. V and J are TRBV5-1 and TRBJ2-7; TRBD2 might be the D (6 bases). The CDR3 is 18 amino acids. Looked up from germline, CDR1 is SGHRS and CDR2 is YFSETQ. V lost 4 bases and J lost 3, with 26 bases in between. CDR3 sequence reads: CASSPSGGVSPPDYEQYF. The DNA for the CDR3 is TGCGCCAGCAGCCCCTCGGGCGGGGTTTCACCTCCTGACTACGAGCAGTACTTC.

This chain connects TRBV4-1 to TRBJ2-7, with TRBD1 matching over 8 bases. From germline, CDR1 is MGHRA and CDR2 YSYEKL. The CDR3 loop spans 16 amino acids. J gave up 5 bases and V 2 bases, and 11 bases lay outside the gene matches. CDR3 loop: CASSQKAGTGHHEQYF. The CDR3 nucleotides are TGCGCCAGCAGCCAAAAAGCCGGGACAGGTCACCACGAGCAGTACTTC.

The chain couples TRBV12-3 or TRBV12-4 to TRBJ2-1; 9 bases are a match to TRBD2. The CDR3 is made up of 16 amino acids. Losses at the gene ends were 3 bases for V and 10 bases for J; bases not matched to a gene: 13. The CDR3 is CASSFVIAGGPGEQFF. The CDR3 nucleotides read TGTGCCAGCAGTTTTGTCATTGCGGGAGGGCCAGGGGAGCAGTTCTTC.

The chain joins TRBV5-1 to TRBJ2-7; D is possibly TRBD1 (6 bases). The germline CDR1 and CDR2 sequences are SGHRS and YFSETQ. V shed 0 bases and J shed 6 bases, with 10 bases lying between them. This CDR3 spans 13 amino acids. The CDR3: CASSLGQVAEQYF. In nucleotides, the CDR3 is TGCGCCAGCAGCTTGGGACAGGTCGCCGAGCAGTACTTC. Full variable domain (missing parts from reference TRBV5-1 and TRBJ2-7): KAGVTQTPRYLIKTRGQQVTLSCSPISGHRSVSWYQQTPGQGLQFLFEYFSETQRNKGNFPGRFSGRQFSNSRSEMNVSTLELGDSALYLCASSLGQVAEQYFGPGTRLTVT.

The rearrangement uses TRBV2 and TRBJ2-5; D is unclear. V was trimmed by 1 base and J by 1 base, leaving 10 bases between them. The CDR3 covers 15 residues. Germline values: CDR1 SNHLY, CDR2 FYNNEI. The CDR3 sequence: CASSEVQTTQETQYF. Written as DNA, the CDR3 is TGTGCCAGCAGTGAAGTGCAGACGACCCAAGAGACCCAGTACTTC.

The rearrangement links TRBV4-1 to TRBJ1-2, with 9 bases lining up with TRBD1. The CDR3 spans 14 residues. Trimming cost V 6 bases and J 8 bases; bases outside gene matches: 10. Looked up from germline, CDR1 is MGHRA and CDR2 is YSYEKL. The CDR3 nucleotides read TGCGCCAGCAGGCTACTACAGGGGGCGCGGGGCTACACCTTC. Protein: CASRLLQGARGYTF.

Only a few counts were recorded for this clonotype. The CDR3 DNA is TGCGCCAGCAGCCAAGGGACAGGGGGCCTTGAAAAACTGTTTTTT. Amino acid sequence: CASSQGTGGLEKLFF. The chain employs TRBV4-1 and TRBJ1-4; 11 nucleotides agree with TRBD1. J was trimmed by 7 bases and V by 1 base; bases with no gene match: 2. Germline CDR1 MGHRA, CDR2 YSYEKL. CDR3 length: 15 amino acids.

This clonotype has more than one count but fewer than ten. This chain links TRBV27 with TRBJ1-5; no definite D call. This CDR3 is built from 15 residues. Between the trimmed V and J ends, which lost 2 bases and 2 bases, there was a span of 10 bases. Looked up from germline, CDR1 is MNHEY and CDR2 is SMNVEV (reference sequence). In nucleotides, the CDR3 is TGTGCCAGCAGTTTAATGACGGGAGGCAATCAGCCCCAGCATTTT. The encoded protein is CASSLMTGGNQPQHF.

This clonotype was detected a few times. The V gene is TRBV28, the J gene TRBJ2-3; 8 nucleotides line up with TRBD2. CDR1 MDHEN and CDR2 SYDVKM come from the germline V gene. The CDR3 consists of 15 residues. V lost 4 bases to trimming and J lost 2 bases; unmatched junction nucleotides: 5. CDR3 nucleotide sequence: TGTGCCAGCAGTTCCCCCGGACTAGCCACAGATACGCAGTATTTT. This codes for CASSSPGLATDTQYF.